The clone carrying this T cell receptor beta chain appeared a few times. This CDR3 is also generated by other DNA sequences in the sample. The data belong to a study of blood T cell repertoires in COVID-19. Turning to the study itself: The origin of the acute and convalescent COVID-19 samples was the United States, Italy and Spain. PBMCs, B-cell-depleted T cells, or T cells were the source of the cDNA or gDNA that made up the material.

In the original processing: Reference gene primer amplification gave nucleated cell count estimates. Measured with immunoSEQ multiplex PCR; TCRdb has only the in-frame clones, and not every one. The DNA gave D and trimming, while V, J and clone size come from that table. The sample has about 160,000 clones, approximately 88% seen once; the top ten hold about a tenth. Germline lookup yields CDR1 MNHNS and CDR2 SASEGT. V dropped 3 bases and J dropped 5 bases, with 7 bases sitting between them. This CDR3 is 13 amino acids long. This clonotype originated in a woman aged 80 or older with active or convalescent COVID-19. This chain links TRBV6-1 with TRBJ1-4; no clear D gene. Input material: peripheral blood. The CDR3 protein is CASSDRPNEKLFF. The CDR3 nucleotides are TGTGCCAGCAGTGACAGGCCGAATGAAAAACTGTTTTTT.